This TCR beta chain was recorded in a study of T cell responses to AZD1222 COVID-19 vaccine. Findings of the study overall: The study sampled repertoires only after the peak T cell response. Reportedly, nearly half of unique spike TCRs recognized epitopes outside B.1.351/B.1.1.7 mutations. Spike-specific TCR breadth rose after two AZD1222 doses, and depth rose as well. Donors skewed white British and female; clonal diversity was possibly underestimated.

In regard to this clone: The antigen is unknown.

The J segment lost 6 bases and the V segment lost 6 bases, leaving 10 bases of the junction unmatched. The CDR3 is made up of 14 amino acids. Germline CDR1 is MNHNY and CDR2 is SVGAGI (reference sequence). Measured with immunoSEQ multiplex PCR; TCRdb has only the in-frame clones, and not every one. The sample lists around 100,000 clones, approximately 87% occurring once. The sample here was peripheral blood, taken on day 0 of MenACWY control vaccination. V and J are TRBV6-6 and TRBJ2-7, with 8 positions matching TRBD1. This TCR was recovered from an adult in good health. The DNA for the CDR3 is TGTGCCAGCAGGGCGGGACAGGCCCCAGGCGAGCAGTACTTC. Protein sequence: CASRAGQAPGEQYF.